The rows below give T cell receptor beta chains drawn from one sample of a study of blood T cell repertoires in COVID-19. TCRdb's copy holds only in-frame clones and misses some; the assay was immunoSEQ multiplex PCR. The sample carries roughly 280,000 clones, around nine tenths recorded once. The specimen sequenced was peripheral blood. The source of these receptors is a man aged 35-49 years with active or convalescent COVID-19. Each CDR3 is given with its conserved first and last residue. A D gene is named only where the DNA matches it firmly. Size values are once, few and many counts, or a class for expanded clones, and some rows have none.

v_gene	j_gene	d_gene	abundance	CDR3nt	CDR3aa
TRBV12-3/TRBV12-4	TRBJ2-4	-	once	TGTGCCAGCAGTTTCGGGGAGTTGCACATTCAGTACTTC	CASSFGELHIQYF
TRBV3-1/TRBV3-2	TRBJ1-5	-	-	TGTGCCAGCAGCCCCCCTGTCGGGTACATTCAGCCCCAGCATTTT	CASSPPVGYIQPQHF
TRBV27	TRBJ2-7	-	-	TGTGCCAGCAGTTTCGGACAGTCCTACGAGCAGTACTTC	CASSFGQSYEQYF
TRBV7-8	TRBJ1-2	-	-	TGTGCCAGCAGCCAAACCCTGACTGTCGGGTATGGCTACACCTTC	CASSQTLTVGYGYTF
TRBV28	TRBJ2-2	TRBD2	-	TGTGCCAGCAGTTTATCCCGACTAGCGGGGGGATGGAACACCGGGGAGCTGTTTTTT	CASSLSRLAGGWNTGELFF
TRBV6-1	TRBJ2-3	TRBD1	-	TGTGCCAGCAGTGACGGACAGGCGGGCACAGATACGCAGTATTTT	CASSDGQAGTDTQYF
TRBV27	TRBJ1-3	-	-	TGTGCCAGCAGTTTATCTGTCCCGACGGGAGGAAACACCATATATTTT	CASSLSVPTGGNTIYF
TRBV29-1	TRBJ2-5	TRBD2	-	TGCAGCGTTGTTAGCGGGGGCGATCAAGAGACCCAGTACTTC	CSVVSGGDQETQYF
TRBV18	TRBJ2-5	TRBD1	-	TGTGCCAGCTCTACGGGACAGGGAGAGACCCAGTACTTC	CASSTGQGETQYF
TRBV7-9	TRBJ2-5	TRBD1	once	TGTGCCAGCAGCCAACAGGGGTTCCAGTACTTC	CASSQQGFQYF
TRBV30	TRBJ1-1	TRBD1	-	TGTGCCTGGAGGCAGGACAGGGGGCTTGCTGAAGCTTTCTTT	CAWRQDRGLAEAFF
TRBV7-8	TRBJ1-2	TRBD1	-	TGTGCCAGCAGCTTAACGCCGGGACAGGGGTTCAACTATGGCTACACCTTC	CASSLTPGQGFNYGYTF
TRBV9	TRBJ2-5	-	-	TGTGCCAGCAGCGCAGGGGAGACCCAGTACTTC	CASSAGETQYF
TRBV3-1/TRBV3-2	TRBJ1-2	-	-	TGTGCCAGCAGCCAAGCAGCGGGATTTGCGGGCTATGGCTACACCTTC	CASSQAAGFAGYGYTF
TRBV9	TRBJ2-5	-	-	TGTGCCAGCAGCGTCAATGGGAGGATGGAAGAGACCCAGTACTTC	CASSVNGRMEETQYF
TRBV10-1	TRBJ2-1	TRBD1	-	TGCGCCAGCGGACAGGGGTCCTACAATGAGCAGTTCTTC	CASGQGSYNEQFF
TRBV19	TRBJ1-5	-	-	TGTGCCAGTTGCAGGGTTGGCGGCAATCAGCCCCAGCATTTT	CASCRVGGNQPQHF